This T cell receptor beta chain was retrieved from a study of T-cell reconstitution after alpha-beta-depleted transplantation in children. V trimming: 5 bases; J trimming: 10 bases; junction bases outside the gene matches: 7. Germline V gives CDR1 SGHTA, CDR2 FQGTGA. The CDR3 runs to 14 residues. Unique molecular identifiers were used to barcode this TCRbeta library. One entry per CDR3 protein, called by TCRdb with MiXCR from the PCR reads. The profile covers about 360,000 distinct CDR3 sequences, with roughly 14% appearing a single time and around 4.5% taken by the ten largest. The chain uses TRBV7-3 and TRBJ2-3; 12 bases map to TRBD2. This TCR derives from a human donor who donated a stem cell graft to a child with Fanconi anemia. The sample consisted of PBMCs, taken from the stem cell graft. CDR3 region: CASSPSGGGSSQYF. The CDR3 nucleotides read TGTGCCAGCAGCCCTAGCGGGGGGGGCAGTTCGCAGTATTTT.